This T cell receptor beta chain was identified during a study of T cells in Graves' hyperthyroidism and ophthalmopathy. Criteria for exclusion of patients were uncontrolled infection, other autoimmune disease, pregnancy or lactation. PBMCs came from about 10 ml fresh peripheral blood. The germline gives CDR1 SNHLY, CDR2 FYNNEI. This CDR3 comprises 15 residues. V trimming: 6 bases; J trimming: 5 bases; junction bases outside the gene matches: 10. Study results and limitations: Most thyroid clonotypes that were expanded above 0.001 also turned up in blood. Ophthalmopathy stood apart from stable hyperthyroidism in a 13 V-J model.

Amplified regions were TCR beta CDR3 sequences from RNA transcripts. First-round RT-PCR targeting the TCR CDR3 was performed with the HTBI primer set. TCRdb independently ran MiXCR on the multiplex PCR reads; one entry per CDR3 protein. The sample holds roughly 280,000 distinct CDR3 sequences, approximately 17% seen once. As for this clonotype: The antigen is not known.

The receptor was isolated from a woman aged 55-70 years with Graves' ophthalmopathy. V gene TRBV2 combines with J gene TRBJ2-3, with 8 bases lining up with TRBD1. Material for sequencing was blood. The CDR3 protein is CASRTGAGGVDTQYF. The CDR3 region has the DNA TGTGCCAGCAGGACCGGGGCAGGGGGCGTAGATACGCAGTATTTT.